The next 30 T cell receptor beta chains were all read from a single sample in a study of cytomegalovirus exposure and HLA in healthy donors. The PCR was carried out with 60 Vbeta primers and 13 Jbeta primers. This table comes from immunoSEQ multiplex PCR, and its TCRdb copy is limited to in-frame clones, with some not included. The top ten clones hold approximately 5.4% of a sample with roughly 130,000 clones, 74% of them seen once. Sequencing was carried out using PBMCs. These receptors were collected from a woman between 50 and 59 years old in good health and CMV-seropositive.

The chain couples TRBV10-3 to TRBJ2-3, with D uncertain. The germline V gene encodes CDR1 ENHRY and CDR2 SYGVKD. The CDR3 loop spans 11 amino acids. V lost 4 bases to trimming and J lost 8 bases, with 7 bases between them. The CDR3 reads CAISVGGTQYF. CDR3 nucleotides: TGTGCCATCAGTGTCGGCGGTACGCAGTATTTT.

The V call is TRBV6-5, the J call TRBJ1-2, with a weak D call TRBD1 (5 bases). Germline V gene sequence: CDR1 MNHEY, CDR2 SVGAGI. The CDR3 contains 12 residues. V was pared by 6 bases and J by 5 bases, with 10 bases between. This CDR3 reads CASRSTEYGYTF. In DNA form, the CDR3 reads TGTGCCAGCAGGTCGACAGAGTATGGCTACACCTTC.

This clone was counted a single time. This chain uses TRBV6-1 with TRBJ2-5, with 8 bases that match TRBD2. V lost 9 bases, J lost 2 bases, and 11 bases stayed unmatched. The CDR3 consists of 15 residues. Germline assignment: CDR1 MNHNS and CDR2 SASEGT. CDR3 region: CASVRGGLIQETQYF. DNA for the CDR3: TGTGCCAGTGTTCGGGGGGGGCTCATACAAGAGACCCAGTACTTC.

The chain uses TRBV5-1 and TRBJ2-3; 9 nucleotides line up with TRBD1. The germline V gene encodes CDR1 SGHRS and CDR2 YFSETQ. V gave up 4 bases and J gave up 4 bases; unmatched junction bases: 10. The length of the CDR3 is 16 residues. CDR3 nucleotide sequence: TGCGCCAGCAGCCCGGGACAGGGCGGCAAGGCAGATACGCAGTATTTT. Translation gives CASSPGQGGKADTQYF.

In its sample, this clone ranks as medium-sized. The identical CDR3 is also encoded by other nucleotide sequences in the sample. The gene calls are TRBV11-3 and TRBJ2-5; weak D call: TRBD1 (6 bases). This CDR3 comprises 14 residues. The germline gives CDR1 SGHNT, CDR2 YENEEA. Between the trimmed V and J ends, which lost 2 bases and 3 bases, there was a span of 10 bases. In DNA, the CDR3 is TGTGCCAGCAGCTTACATGGGGGCGAAGAGACCCAGTACTTC. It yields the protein CASSLHGGEETQYF.

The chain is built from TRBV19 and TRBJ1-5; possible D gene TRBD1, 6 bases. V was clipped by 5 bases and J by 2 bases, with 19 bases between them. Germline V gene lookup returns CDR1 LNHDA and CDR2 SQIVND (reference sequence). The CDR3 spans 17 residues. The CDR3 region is CASSGGPDVQGNQPQHF. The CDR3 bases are TGTGCCAGTAGTGGGGGCCCCGACGTACAAGGCAATCAGCCCCAGCATTTT.

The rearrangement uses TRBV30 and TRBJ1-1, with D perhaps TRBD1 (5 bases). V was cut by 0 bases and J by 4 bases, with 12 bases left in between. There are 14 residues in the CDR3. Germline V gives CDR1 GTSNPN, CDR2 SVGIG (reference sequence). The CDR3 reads CAWSVWGVGTEAFF. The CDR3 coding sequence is TGTGCCTGGAGTGTATGGGGGGTAGGCACTGAAGCTTTCTTT.

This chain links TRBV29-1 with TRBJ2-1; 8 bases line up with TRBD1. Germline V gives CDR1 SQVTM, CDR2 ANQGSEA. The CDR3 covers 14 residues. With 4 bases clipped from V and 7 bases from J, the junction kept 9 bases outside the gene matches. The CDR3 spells CSVAGDRGINEQFF. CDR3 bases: TGCAGCGTTGCAGGTGACAGGGGAATTAATGAGCAGTTCTTC.

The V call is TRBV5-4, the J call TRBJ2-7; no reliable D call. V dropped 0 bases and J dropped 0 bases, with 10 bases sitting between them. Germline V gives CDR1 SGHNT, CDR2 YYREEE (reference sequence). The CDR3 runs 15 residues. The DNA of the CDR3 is TGTGCCAGCAGCTTGGGCACTCTTTCCTCCTACGAGCAGTACTTC. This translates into CASSLGTLSSYEQYF.

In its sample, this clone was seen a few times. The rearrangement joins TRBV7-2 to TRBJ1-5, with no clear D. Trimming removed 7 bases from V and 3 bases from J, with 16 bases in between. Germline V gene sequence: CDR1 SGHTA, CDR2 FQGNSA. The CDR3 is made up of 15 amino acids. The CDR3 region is CASTLGVTPNQPQHF. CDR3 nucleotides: TGTGCCAGCACCCTGGGAGTGACCCCCAATCAGCCCCAGCATTTT.

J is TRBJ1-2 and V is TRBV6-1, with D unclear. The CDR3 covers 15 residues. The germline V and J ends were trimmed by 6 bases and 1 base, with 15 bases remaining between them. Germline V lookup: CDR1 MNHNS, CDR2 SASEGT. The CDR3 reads CASSVGIGLNYGYTF. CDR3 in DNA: TGTGCCAGCAGCGTCGGGATTGGCCTTAACTATGGCTACACCTTC.

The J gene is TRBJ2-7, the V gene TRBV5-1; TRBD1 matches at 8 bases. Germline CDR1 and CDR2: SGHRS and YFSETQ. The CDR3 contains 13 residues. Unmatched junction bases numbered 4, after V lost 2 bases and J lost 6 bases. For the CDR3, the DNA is TGCGCCAGCAGCTTCCGGACAGGGTGCGAGCAGTACTTC. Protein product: CASSFRTGCEQYF.

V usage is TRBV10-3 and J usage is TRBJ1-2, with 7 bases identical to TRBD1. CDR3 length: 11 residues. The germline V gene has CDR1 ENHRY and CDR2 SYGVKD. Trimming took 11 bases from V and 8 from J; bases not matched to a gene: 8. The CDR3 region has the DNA TGTGCCGCGGCTGACAGGGCGGGCTACACCTTC. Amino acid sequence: CAAADRAGYTF.

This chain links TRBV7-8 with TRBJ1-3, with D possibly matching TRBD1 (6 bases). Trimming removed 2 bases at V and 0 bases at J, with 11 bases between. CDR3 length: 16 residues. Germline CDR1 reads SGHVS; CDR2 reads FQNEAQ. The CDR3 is CASSLTGSLSGNTIYF. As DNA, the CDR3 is TGTGCCAGCAGCTTAACAGGGTCGCTCTCTGGAAACACCATATATTTT.

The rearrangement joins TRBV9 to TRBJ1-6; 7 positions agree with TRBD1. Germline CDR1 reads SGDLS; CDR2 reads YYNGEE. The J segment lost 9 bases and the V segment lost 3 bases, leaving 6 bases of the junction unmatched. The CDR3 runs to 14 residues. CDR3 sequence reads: CASSADRVLSPLHF. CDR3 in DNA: TGTGCCAGCAGCGCTGACAGGGTTCTTTCACCCCTCCACTTT.

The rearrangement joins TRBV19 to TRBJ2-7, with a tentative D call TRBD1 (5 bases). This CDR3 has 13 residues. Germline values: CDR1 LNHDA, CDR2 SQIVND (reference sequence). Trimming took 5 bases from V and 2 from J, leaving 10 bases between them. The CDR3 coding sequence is TGTGCCAGTAGTCCAAAGGGGACCTACGAGCAGTACTTC. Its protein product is CASSPKGTYEQYF.

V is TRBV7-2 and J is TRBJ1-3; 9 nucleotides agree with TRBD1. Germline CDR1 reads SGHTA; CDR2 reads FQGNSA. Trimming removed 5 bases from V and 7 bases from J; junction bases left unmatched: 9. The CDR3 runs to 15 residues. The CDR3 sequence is CASSRSGTGLNTIYF. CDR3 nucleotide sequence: TGTGCCAGCAGCCGCTCTGGGACAGGGCTGAACACCATATATTTT.

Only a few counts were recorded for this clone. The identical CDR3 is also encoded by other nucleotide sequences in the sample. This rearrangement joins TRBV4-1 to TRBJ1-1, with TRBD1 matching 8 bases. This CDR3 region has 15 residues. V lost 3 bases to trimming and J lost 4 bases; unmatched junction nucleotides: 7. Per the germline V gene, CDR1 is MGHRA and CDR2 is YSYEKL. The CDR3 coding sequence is TGCGCCAGCAGCCAGGTACAGGGGGGAGGCACTGAAGCTTTCTTT. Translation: CASSQVQGGGTEAFF.

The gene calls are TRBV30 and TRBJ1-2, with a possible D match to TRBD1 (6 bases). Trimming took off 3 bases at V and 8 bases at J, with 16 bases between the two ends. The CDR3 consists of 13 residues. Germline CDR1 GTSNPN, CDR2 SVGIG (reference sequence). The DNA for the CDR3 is TGTGCCTGGAGCCCCCGGGGGGCTAGGGGCTACACCTTC. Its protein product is CAWSPRGARGYTF.

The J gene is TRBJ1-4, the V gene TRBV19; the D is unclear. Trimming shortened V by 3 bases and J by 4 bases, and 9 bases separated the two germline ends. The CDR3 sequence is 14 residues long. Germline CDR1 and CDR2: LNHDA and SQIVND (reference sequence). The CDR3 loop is CASSIGTVNEKLFF. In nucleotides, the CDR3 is TGTGCCAGTAGTATCGGCACAGTTAATGAAAAACTGTTTTTT.

The CDR3 DNA sequence: TGCGCCAGCAGCGCACAGGGGCCCTATAATTCACCCCTCCACTTT. As protein: CASSAQGPYNSPLHF. The rearrangement uses TRBV4-1 and TRBJ1-6; 7 bases line up with TRBD1. Germline V gives CDR1 MGHRA, CDR2 YSYEKL. This CDR3 is built from 15 residues. With 5 bases clipped from V and 2 bases from J, the junction kept 3 bases outside the gene matches.

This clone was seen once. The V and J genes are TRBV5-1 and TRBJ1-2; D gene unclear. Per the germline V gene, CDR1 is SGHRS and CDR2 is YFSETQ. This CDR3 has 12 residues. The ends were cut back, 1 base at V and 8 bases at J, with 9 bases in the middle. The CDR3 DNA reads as TGCGCCAGCAGCTTGACCAGCGAAGGCTACACCTTC. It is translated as CASSLTSEGYTF.

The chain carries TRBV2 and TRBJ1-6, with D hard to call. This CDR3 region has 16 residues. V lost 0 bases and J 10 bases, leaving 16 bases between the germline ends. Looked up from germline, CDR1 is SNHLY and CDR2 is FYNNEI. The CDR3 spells CASSEALGALGSPLHF. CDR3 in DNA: TGTGCCAGCAGTGAAGCGTTGGGAGCTTTAGGGTCACCCCTCCACTTT.

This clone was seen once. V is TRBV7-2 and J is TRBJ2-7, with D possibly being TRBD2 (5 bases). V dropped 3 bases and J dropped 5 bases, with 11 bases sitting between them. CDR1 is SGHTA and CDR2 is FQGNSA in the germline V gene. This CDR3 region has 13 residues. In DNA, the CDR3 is TGTGCCAGCAGCTTTTGGGGAGCCGACGAGCAGTACTTC. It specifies CASSFWGADEQYF.

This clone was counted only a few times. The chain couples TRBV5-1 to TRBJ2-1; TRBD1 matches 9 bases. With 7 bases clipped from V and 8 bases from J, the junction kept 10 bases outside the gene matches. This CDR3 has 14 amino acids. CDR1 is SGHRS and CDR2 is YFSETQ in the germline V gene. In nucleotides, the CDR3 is TGCGCCAGCGGATTATTACAGGGGGCTTATGAGCAGTTCTTC. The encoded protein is CASGLLQGAYEQFF.

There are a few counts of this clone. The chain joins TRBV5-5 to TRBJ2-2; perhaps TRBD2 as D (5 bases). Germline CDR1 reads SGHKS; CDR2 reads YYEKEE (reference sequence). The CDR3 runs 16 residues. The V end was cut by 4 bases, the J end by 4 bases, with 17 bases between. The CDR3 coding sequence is TGTGCCAGCAGCCTGATTGGGGAAGAGGGCACCGGGGAGCTGTTTTTT. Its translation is CASSLIGEEGTGELFF.

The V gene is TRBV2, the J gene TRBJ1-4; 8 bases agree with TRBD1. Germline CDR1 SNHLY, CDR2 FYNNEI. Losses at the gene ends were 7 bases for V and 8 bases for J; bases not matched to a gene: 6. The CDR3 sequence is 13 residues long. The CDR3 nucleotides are TGTGCCAGCAATGCAGGGGGCTTAGAAAAACTGTTTTTT. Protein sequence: CASNAGGLEKLFF. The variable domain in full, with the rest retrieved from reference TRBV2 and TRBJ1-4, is EPEVTQTPSHQVTQMGQEVILRCVPISNHLYFYWYRQILGQKVEFLVSFYNNEISEKSEIFDDQFSVERPDGSNFTLKIRSTKLEDSAMYFCASNAGGLEKLFFGSGTQLSVL.

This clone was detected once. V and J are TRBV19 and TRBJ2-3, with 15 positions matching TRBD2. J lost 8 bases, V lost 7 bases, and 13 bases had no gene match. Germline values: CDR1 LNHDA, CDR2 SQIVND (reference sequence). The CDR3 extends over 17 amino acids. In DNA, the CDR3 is TGTGCCAGTACCAATATCGGACTAGCGGGGGGGAGTGGTACGCAGTATTTT. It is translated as CASTNIGLAGGSGTQYF.

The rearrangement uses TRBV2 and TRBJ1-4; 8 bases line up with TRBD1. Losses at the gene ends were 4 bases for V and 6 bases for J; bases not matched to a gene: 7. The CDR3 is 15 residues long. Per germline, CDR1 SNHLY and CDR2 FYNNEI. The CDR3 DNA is TGTGCCAGCAGTGGAGTACAGGGGGGGGATGAAAAACTGTTTTTT. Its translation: CASSGVQGGDEKLFF.

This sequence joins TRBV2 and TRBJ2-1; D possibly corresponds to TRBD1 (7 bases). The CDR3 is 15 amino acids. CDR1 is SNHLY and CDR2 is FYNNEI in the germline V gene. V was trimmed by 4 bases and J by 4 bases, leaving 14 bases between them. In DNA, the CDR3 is TGTGCCAGCAGTGGCGGGGACAGCCATTACAATGAGCAGTTCTTC. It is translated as CASSGGDSHYNEQFF.